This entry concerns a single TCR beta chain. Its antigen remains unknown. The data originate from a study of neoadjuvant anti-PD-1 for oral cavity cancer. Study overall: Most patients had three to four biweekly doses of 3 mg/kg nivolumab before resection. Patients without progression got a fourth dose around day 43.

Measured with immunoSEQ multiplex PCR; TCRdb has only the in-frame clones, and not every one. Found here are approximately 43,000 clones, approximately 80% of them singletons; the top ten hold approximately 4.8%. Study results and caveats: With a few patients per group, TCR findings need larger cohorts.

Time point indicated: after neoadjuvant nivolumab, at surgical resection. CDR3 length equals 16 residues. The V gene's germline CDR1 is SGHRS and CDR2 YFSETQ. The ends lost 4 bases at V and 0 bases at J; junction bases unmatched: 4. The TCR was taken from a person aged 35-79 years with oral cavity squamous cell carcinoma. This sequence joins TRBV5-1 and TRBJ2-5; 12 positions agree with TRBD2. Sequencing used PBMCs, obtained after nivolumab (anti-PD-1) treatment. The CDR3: CASSATSGGNQETQYF. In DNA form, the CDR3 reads TGCGCCAGCAGCGCCACTAGCGGGGGGAACCAAGAGACCCAGTACTTC.